Here is one T cell receptor beta chain with its context. Its antigen is as yet unknown. This sample was taken from a study of cytomegalovirus exposure and HLA in healthy donors. The PCR used 60 Vbeta and 13 Jbeta primers. Sequencing used immunoSEQ multiplex PCR; TCRdb keeps in-frame clones, though not all of them. The table shows roughly 63,000 clones, with roughly 70% occurring only once. The CDR3 contains 15 residues. The germline CDR1 and CDR2 sequences are SGHRS and YFSETQ. J was trimmed by 4 bases and V by 0 bases; bases with no gene match: 5. Study-wide results and caveats: Among TCR beta chains, those listed as cytomegalovirus-associated numbered over 150. Judged likely to be a sequencing artifact was a cluster of highly shared sequence variants. Because they were indistinguishable, some V segments, including TRBV6-2 and TRBV6-3, were excluded.

Sequencing input: PBMCs. The sequence was obtained from a man aged 45-60 years in good health and CMV-seropositive. V usage is TRBV5-1 and J usage is TRBJ1-2; TRBD1 agrees at 8 bases. CDR3: CASSLATGGAYGYTF. The CDR3 nucleotides are TGCGCCAGCAGCTTGGCCACAGGGGGAGCCTATGGCTACACCTTC.